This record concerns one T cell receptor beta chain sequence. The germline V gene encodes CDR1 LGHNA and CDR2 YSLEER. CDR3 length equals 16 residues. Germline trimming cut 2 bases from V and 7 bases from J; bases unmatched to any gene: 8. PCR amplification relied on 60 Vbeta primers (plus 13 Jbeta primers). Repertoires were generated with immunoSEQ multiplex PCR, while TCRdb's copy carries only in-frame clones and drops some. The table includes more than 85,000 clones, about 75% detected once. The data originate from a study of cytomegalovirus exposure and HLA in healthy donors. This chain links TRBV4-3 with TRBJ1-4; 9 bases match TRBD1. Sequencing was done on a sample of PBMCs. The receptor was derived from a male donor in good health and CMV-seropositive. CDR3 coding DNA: TGCGCCAGCAGCCAATTTCCCGGGACAGGGACTGAAAAACTGTTTTTT. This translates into CASSQFPGTGTEKLFF.